Following are 20 T cell receptor beta chains from one sample sequenced in a study of blood T cell repertoires in COVID-19. Libraries were prepared by immunoSEQ multiplex PCR; TCRdb keeps only in-frame clonotypes and omits some of them. Here the sample spans 200,000 to 300,000 clones, about four fifths being singletons. Sequencing was performed on peripheral blood. These receptors came from a man between 25 and 39 years old who had recovered from COVID-19.

This chain uses TRBV5-1 with TRBJ1-2; 9 bases map to TRBD1. V gave up 4 bases and J gave up 6 bases; unmatched junction bases: 4. This CDR3 has 13 residues. Germline V gene sequence: CDR1 SGHRS, CDR2 YFSETQ. The CDR3 reads CASSQQGANGYTF. In DNA, the CDR3 is TGCGCCAGCAGCCAACAGGGGGCGAATGGCTACACCTTC.

The rearrangement links TRBV28 to TRBJ2-5; tentatively, D is TRBD1 (6 bases). The V end was cut by 2 bases, the J end by 5 bases, with 15 bases between. CDR3 length equals 15 residues. In germline, CDR1 is MDHEN, CDR2 SYDVKM. Here the CDR3 reads CASSLPQGGRETQYF. The CDR3 DNA follows: TGTGCCAGCAGTTTACCACAGGGCGGTCGGGAGACCCAGTACTTC.

The chain carries TRBV10-3 and TRBJ1-2; perhaps TRBD1 as D (6 bases). Germline V gene data show CDR1 as ENHRY and CDR2 as SYGVKD. V was clipped by 6 bases and J by 8 bases, with 16 bases between them. The CDR3 sequence is 13 residues long. The DNA for the CDR3 is TGTGCCATCAGAAGGGAGGGGGATAGGGGCTACACCTTC. This sequence encodes CAIRREGDRGYTF.

This clone was detected once. The chain couples TRBV11-2 to TRBJ2-5; 13 nucleotides agree with TRBD2. After removal of 7 bases from V and 2 bases from J, the junction contained 10 bases not matched to a gene. The CDR3 loop spans 17 amino acids. Germline CDR1 reads SGHAT; CDR2 reads FQNNGV. The chain's CDR3 is CASNRGLAGVTQETQYF. The CDR3 bases are TGTGCCAGCAACAGAGGACTAGCGGGGGTGACACAAGAGACCCAGTACTTC.

The genes are TRBV6-1 and TRBJ1-5, with 7 bases that match TRBD1. CDR3 length: 12 residues. V lost 5 bases and J lost 16; bases outside the gene matches: 11. Germline V gene sequence: CDR1 MNHNS, CDR2 SASEGT. CDR3 sequence reads: CASSNVDRALHF. The DNA of the CDR3 is TGTGCCAGCAGTAACGTTGACAGGGCTTTACATTTT.

The table lists this clone with a few counts. This sequence joins TRBV5-4 and TRBJ1-2; D perhaps matches TRBD1 (6 bases). The ends were cut back, 4 bases at V and 2 bases at J, with 15 bases in the middle. The CDR3 extends over 15 amino acids. Per the germline V gene, CDR1 is SGHNT and CDR2 is YYREEE (reference sequence). The chain's CDR3 is CASSPNRASNYGYTF. In DNA, the CDR3 is TGTGCCAGCAGCCCGAACAGGGCATCGAACTATGGCTACACCTTC.

The rearrangement joins TRBV28 to TRBJ1-4; D ambiguous. The CDR3 totals 14 residues. The germline V gene encodes CDR1 MDHEN and CDR2 SYDVKM. Trimming removed 6 bases from V and 8 bases from J, with 16 bases in between. The CDR3 DNA reads TGTGCCAGCAGACTCCACATGGTCGGGGAAAAACTGTTTTTT. Translation gives CASRLHMVGEKLFF.

This chain links TRBV18 with TRBJ2-7, with a possible D match to TRBD2 (6 bases). Germline V gives CDR1 KGHSH, CDR2 LQKENI. Trimming shortened V by 3 bases and J by 0 bases, and 15 bases separated the two germline ends. This CDR3 has 16 amino acids. CDR3 nucleotides: TGTGCCAGCTCACCCCAGGAGGGGATACCCTCCTACGAGCAGTACGTC. As protein: CASSPQEGIPSYEQYV.

V is TRBV6-1 and J is TRBJ2-5; D is possibly TRBD2 (5 bases). This CDR3 spans 16 amino acids. Germline V gives CDR1 MNHNS, CDR2 SASEGT. V was pared by 4 bases and J by 1 base, with 16 bases between. The CDR3 nucleotides are TGTGCCAGCAGTGTTGCAACGGCTGAGGGCCAAGAGACCCAGTACTTC. Its protein is CASSVATAEGQETQYF.

The chain carries TRBV5-1 and TRBJ1-2; D not certain. V was shortened by 5 bases and J by 0 bases, with 8 bases between the two germline ends. This CDR3 is built from 13 residues. In germline, CDR1 is SGHRS, CDR2 YFSETQ. The CDR3 DNA follows: TGCGCCAGCAGAACGACACCTAACTATGGCTACACCTTC. It translates to CASRTTPNYGYTF.

The chain is built from TRBV2 and TRBJ1-5, with 10 nucleotides matching TRBD1. Germline CDR1 SNHLY, CDR2 FYNNEI. V trimming: 6 bases; J trimming: 0 bases; junction bases outside the gene matches: 5. The CDR3 sequence is 16 residues long. This CDR3 reads CASRGGQGISNQPQHF. CDR3 DNA sequence: TGTGCCAGCAGAGGGGGACAGGGGATTAGCAATCAGCCCCAGCATTTT.

This clone was counted a few times. The genes are TRBV2 and TRBJ1-5; 9 bases line up with TRBD1. CDR3 length: 17 amino acids. The germline gives CDR1 SNHLY, CDR2 FYNNEI. V trimming: 8 bases; J trimming: 2 bases; junction bases outside the gene matches: 13. CDR3 residues: CASGRSDRGVGNQPQHF. The CDR3 nucleotides read TGTGCCAGCGGGCGATCGGACAGGGGTGTTGGCAATCAGCCCCAGCATTTT.

This clone appeared once. This rearrangement joins TRBV18 to TRBJ1-1, with 7 positions matching TRBD1. Losses at the gene ends were 1 base for V and 1 base for J; bases not matched to a gene: 3. The CDR3 spans 15 residues. CDR1 and CDR2 from the germline V gene are KGHSH and LQKENI. CDR3 residues: CASSPLTGWNTEAFF. In DNA form, the CDR3 reads TGTGCCAGCTCACCACTGACAGGGTGGAACACTGAAGCTTTCTTT.

The gene calls are TRBV12-5 and TRBJ2-7; D possibly corresponds to TRBD1 (6 bases). Trimming removed 1 base from V and 1 base from J, with 23 bases in between. CDR1 is LGHNT, CDR2 FRNRAP, per germline. There are 19 residues in the CDR3. In DNA form, the CDR3 reads TGTGCTAGTGGTTTGGACTTCAATCGTCAGGGGTATCGTTCCTACGAGCAGTACTTC. Its protein product is CASGLDFNRQGYRSYEQYF.

J is TRBJ1-1 and V is TRBV29-1; D ambiguous. V was clipped by 1 base and J by 1 base, with 7 bases between them. The CDR3 runs to 13 residues. Germline V gives CDR1 SQVTM, CDR2 ANQGSEA. The CDR3 coding sequence is TGCAGCGTTGAAGTGGCGGCGAACACTGAAGCTTTCTTT. Translation gives CSVEVAANTEAFF.

The chain has TRBV5-4 and TRBJ2-1, with TRBD1 as a possible D gene (6 bases). V was clipped by 5 bases and J by 2 bases, with 14 bases between them. The germline V gene has CDR1 SGHNT and CDR2 YYREEE (reference sequence). CDR3 length: 15 residues. This CDR3 is CASSTPRGTYNEQFF. The CDR3 DNA reads as TGTGCCAGCAGTACGCCCAGGGGAACCTACAATGAGCAGTTCTTC. Using reference TRBV5-4 and TRBJ2-1 for the parts outside the CDR3, the full variable domain is ETGVTQSPTHLIKTRGQQVTLRCSSQSGHNTVSWYQQALGQGPQFIFQYYREEENGRGNFPPRFSGLQFPNYSSELNVNALELDDSALYLCASSTPRGTYNEQFFGPGTRLTVL.

The chain carries TRBV5-4 and TRBJ2-4; 8 bases map to TRBD1. V gave up 5 bases and J gave up 1 base; unmatched junction bases: 8. The CDR3 spans 16 residues. CDR1 is SGHNT, CDR2 YYREEE, per germline (reference sequence). CDR3 DNA sequence: TGTGCCAGCAGATCGCAGGACAGGGATGCCAAAAACATTCAGTACTTC. It yields the protein CASRSQDRDAKNIQYF. The full variable domain, rest sourced from reference TRBV5-4 and TRBJ2-4, is ETGVTQSPTHLIKTRGQQVTLRCSSQSGHNTVSWYQQALGQGPQFIFQYYREEENGRGNFPPRFSGLQFPNYSSELNVNALELDDSALYLCASRSQDRDAKNIQYFGAGTRLSVL.

This chain connects TRBV28 to TRBJ1-1; TRBD1 might be the D (5 bases). The CDR3 sequence is 14 residues long. Germline V gene data show CDR1 as MDHEN and CDR2 as SYDVKM. The ends were cut back, 7 bases at V and 7 bases at J, with 19 bases in the middle. In nucleotides, the CDR3 is TGTGCCAGCAACCTGCAGGGCGATTTTGATGAAGCTTTCTTT. This translates into CASNLQGDFDEAFF.

The J gene is TRBJ2-7, the V gene TRBV7-8; 11 bases align to TRBD2. Germline V gene lookup returns CDR1 SGHVS and CDR2 FQNEAQ. Trimming at V came to 4 bases and at J to 1 base, leaving 3 bases not matched to a gene. The CDR3 spans 15 residues. The DNA for the CDR3 is TGTGCCAGCAGCTCGCTAGCGGGGGGATCCTACGAGCAGTACTTC. Amino acid sequence: CASSSLAGGSYEQYF.

The gene calls are TRBV10-3 and TRBJ1-5; a weak D match, TRBD1 (6 bases). The length of the CDR3 is 12 residues. V shed 5 bases and J shed 7 bases, with 9 bases lying between them. Germline V CDR1 and CDR2: ENHRY, SYGVKD. CDR3 in amino acids: CAISSGEQPQHF. CDR3 coding DNA: TGTGCCATCAGTTCAGGGGAACAGCCCCAGCATTTT.